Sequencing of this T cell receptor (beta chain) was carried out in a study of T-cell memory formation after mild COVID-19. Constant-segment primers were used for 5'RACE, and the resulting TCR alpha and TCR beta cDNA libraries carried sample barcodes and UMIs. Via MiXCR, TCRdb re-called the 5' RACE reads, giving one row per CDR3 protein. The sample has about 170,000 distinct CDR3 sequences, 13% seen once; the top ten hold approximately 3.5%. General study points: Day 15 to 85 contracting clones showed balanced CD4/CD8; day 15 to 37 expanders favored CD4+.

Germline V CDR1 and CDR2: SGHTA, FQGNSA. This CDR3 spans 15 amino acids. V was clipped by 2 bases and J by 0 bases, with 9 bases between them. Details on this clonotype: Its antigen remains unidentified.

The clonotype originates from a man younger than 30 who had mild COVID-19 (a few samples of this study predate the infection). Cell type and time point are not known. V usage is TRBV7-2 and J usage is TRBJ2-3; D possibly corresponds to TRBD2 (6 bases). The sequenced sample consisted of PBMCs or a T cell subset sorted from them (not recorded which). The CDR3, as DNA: TGTGCCAGCAGCTTATTGGGACTTAGCACAGATACGCAGTATTTT. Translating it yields CASSLLGLSTDTQYF.